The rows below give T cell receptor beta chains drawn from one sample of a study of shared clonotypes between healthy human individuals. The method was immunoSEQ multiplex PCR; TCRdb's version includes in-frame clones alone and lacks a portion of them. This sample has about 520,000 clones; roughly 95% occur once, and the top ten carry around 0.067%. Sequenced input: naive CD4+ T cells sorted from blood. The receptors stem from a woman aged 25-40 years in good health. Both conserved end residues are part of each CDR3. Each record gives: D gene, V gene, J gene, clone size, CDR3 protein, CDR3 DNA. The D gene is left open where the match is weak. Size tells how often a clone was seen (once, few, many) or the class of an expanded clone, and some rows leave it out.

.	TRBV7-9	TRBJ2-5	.	CASSSVDLGGLETQYF	TGTGCCAGCAGCTCCGTGGACCTAGGCGGTTTAGAGACCCAGTACTTC
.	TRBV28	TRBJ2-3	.	CASSLRAPDTQYF	TGTGCCAGCAGTTTAAGGGCCCCGGATACGCAGTATTTT
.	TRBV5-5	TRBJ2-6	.	CASSPWAGANVLTF	TGTGCCAGCAGCCCTTGGGCTGGGGCCAACGTCCTGACTTTC
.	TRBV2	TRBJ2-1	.	CASGRSASYNEQFF	TGTGCCAGCGGCCGCTCAGCTTCCTACAATGAGCAGTTCTTC
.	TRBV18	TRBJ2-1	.	CASSPPGQPEQFF	TGTGCCAGCTCACCACCGGGACAACCTGAGCAGTTCTTC
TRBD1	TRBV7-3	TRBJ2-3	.	CASSLTTGGLDTQYF	TGTGCCAGCAGCTTAACGACAGGGGGATTAGATACGCAGTATTTT
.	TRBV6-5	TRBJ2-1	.	CASRRITSYNEQFF	TGTGCCAGCAGACGGATTACTAGCTACAATGAGCAGTTCTTC
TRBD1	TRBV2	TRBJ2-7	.	CASRGTGGYEQYF	TGTGCCAGCAGGGGGACAGGGGGCTACGAGCAGTACTTC
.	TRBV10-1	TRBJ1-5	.	CASSEGGRAGDSNQPQHF	TGCGCCAGCAGTGAGGGAGGGAGGGCAGGGGATAGCAATCAGCCCCAGCATTTT
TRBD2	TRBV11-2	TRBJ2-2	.	CASSYRLASGELFF	TGTGCCAGCAGCTACCGACTAGCGTCCGGGGAGCTGTTTTTT
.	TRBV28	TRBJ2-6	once	CASSPPRDFSSGANVLTF	TGTGCCAGCAGCCCCCCGCGGGATTTTAGCTCTGGGGCCAACGTCCTGACTTTC
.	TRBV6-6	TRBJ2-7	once	CASTLGGLPYEQYF	TGTGCCAGCACCCTTGGGGGGTTGCCTTACGAGCAGTACTTC
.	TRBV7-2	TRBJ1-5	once	CASSLSRGPQHF	TGTGCCAGCAGCCTCTCCAGGGGGCCCCAGCATTTT
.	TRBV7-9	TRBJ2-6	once	CASSLAGQSSGANVLTF	TGTGCCAGCAGCTTAGCCGGACAGAGCTCTGGGGCCAACGTCCTGACTTTC
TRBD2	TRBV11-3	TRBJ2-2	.	CASSRGTSGSTGELFF	TGTGCCAGCAGCCGAGGGACTAGCGGGAGTACCGGGGAGCTGTTTTTT